These T cell receptor beta chains were read from a single sample in a study of blood T cell repertoires in COVID-19. Libraries were prepared by immunoSEQ multiplex PCR; TCRdb keeps only in-frame clonotypes and omits some of them. This table holds fewer than 300,000 clones, approximately 84% found once. The sequenced material came from PBMCs or T cells enriched from blood (not recorded which). The receptors were sampled from a young man who had recovered from COVID-19. CDR3s include the opening cysteine and the closing phenylalanine or tryptophan. Fields, in order: V gene, clone size, D gene, CDR3 protein. A D gene is named only where the DNA matches it firmly. The size entry is marked missing in some rows and otherwise reads once, few, many or a size class.

>TRBV10-1|.|TRBD1
CASSEGQAQSDEQYF
>TRBV7-9|.|TRBD2
CASSRSLPGLAGVNEQYF
>TRBV24-1|.|.
CATSDLRESTGELFF
>TRBV30|.|.
CAWSRQGYEKLFF
>TRBV4-1|.|.
CASSQDETRRFPYEQYF
>TRBV5-1|.|.
CASSLGQALGNEQFF
>TRBV29-1|few|TRBD1
CSVLTGDYQPQHF
>TRBV5-5|few|.
CASSLAGPPKEKLFF
>TRBV12-3/TRBV12-4|once|TRBD1
CASSPQGDHGYTF
>TRBV11-3|.|.
CASSLAQGSFGELFF
>TRBV6-2/TRBV6-3|.|.
CASSYRRGRRENQPQHF
>TRBV27|.|TRBD1
CASSPLDRGAYEQYF
>TRBV6-2/TRBV6-3|.|TRBD1
CASSQGAPDYGYTF